These 23 T cell receptor beta chains originate from one sample sequenced in a study of tumor and adjacent non-tumor tissue in lung cancer. RNA was extracted from bulk tissue without any cell sorting. This non-tumor lung sample came from over 3 cm beyond the tumor edge. Three rounds of nested PCR, following a modified ARM-PCR protocol, produced the TCRbeta library. TCRdb called the multiplex PCR reads again in MiXCR, with one record for every CDR3 protein. The table includes around 75,000 distinct CDR3 sequences, around 65% detected once. Sequencing used distant non-tumor lung tissue. The receptors stem from a woman between 50 and 59 years old with non-small cell lung cancer.

As for this clonotype: Germline is not matched at one junction end, which may reflect a read error. The CDR3 here is CAGSQDRYRANTETFF. The CDR3 DNA reads as TGCGCCGGCAGCCAAGATCGTTACAGGGCGAATACTGAAACTTTCTTT. V gene TRBV4-1 combines with J gene TRBJ1-1; a possible D gene is TRBD1 (6 bases). Germline assignment: CDR1 MGHRA and CDR2 YSYEKL. This CDR3 region has 16 residues.

This clonotype was seen at least ten times. The gene calls are TRBV20-1 and TRBJ2-5; 9 bases align to TRBD1. The CDR3 has 15 amino acids. Per the germline V gene, CDR1 is DFQATT and CDR2 is SNEGSKA (reference sequence). V lost 1 base and J lost 4; bases outside the gene matches: 7. The DNA for the CDR3 is TGCAGTGCTAGAGCCGACAGGGGGAAAAGAGAGACCCAGTACTTC. This encodes CSARADRGKRETQYF.

With respect to this clonotype: One end of the junction fails to match germline, which may point to a read error. The CDR3 DNA is TGTGCCTGGAATACCAGAAGGGAAGCTCTCTTT. Amino acid sequence: CAWNTRREALF. The chain uses TRBV30 and TRBJ1-1; D not resolved. Germline lookup yields CDR1 GTSNPN and CDR2 SVGIG (reference sequence). There are 11 residues in the CDR3.

A word on this clonotype: One end of the junction does not line up with germline, which may come from a read error. This chain uses TRBV4-3 with TRBJ2-3; D possibly corresponds to TRBD1 (6 bases). The germline V gene encodes CDR1 LGHNA and CDR2 YSLEER. CDR3 length equals 17 residues. CDR3 sequence: CASRQTLRTDHLDTQYF. Written as DNA, the CDR3 is TGCGCGAGCAGACAAACCCTCCGGACAGACCACCTAGATACGCAGTATTTT.

This chain links TRBV19 with TRBJ1-5, with D tentatively TRBD1 (6 bases). CDR1 LNHDA and CDR2 SQIVND come from the germline V gene (reference sequence). Trimming cost V 5 bases and J 2 bases, with 19 bases left between them. This CDR3 is built from 17 residues. CDR3 coding DNA: TGTGCCAGTAGTCCAACTACAGGGTCGCGGCGCAATCAGCCCCAGCATTTT. It is translated as CASSPTTGSRRNQPQHF.

As to this clonotype: Relative to the germline gene, one junction end is altered; a read error may explain this. The V gene is TRBV12-3 or TRBV12-4, the J gene TRBJ2-1; TRBD1 aligns across 8 bases. The CDR3 loop spans 15 amino acids. CDR3 loop: CVSTTLGQACNEQFF. The CDR3 DNA reads as TGTGTCAGCACCACCTTGGGACAGGCATGCAATGAGCAGTTCTTC.

For this clonotype: This may be a read error: a much more frequent sequence differs by one nucleotide. The chain joins TRBV20-1 to TRBJ1-5, with D possibly TRBD1 on 5 matching bases. The CDR3 length is 13 residues. From germline, CDR1 is DFQATT and CDR2 SNEGSKA (reference sequence). The CDR3, as DNA: TGCAGTGCTGGGGGACGCAGCAATCAGCCCCAGCCTTTT. It codes for CSAGGRSNQPQPF.

This rearrangement joins TRBV20-1 to TRBJ1-6; possible D gene TRBD1, 5 bases. The germline V and J ends were trimmed by 5 bases and 10 bases, with 36 bases remaining between them. CDR1 and CDR2 from the germline V gene are DFQATT and SNEGSKA (reference sequence). This CDR3 comprises 20 residues. The CDR3 nucleotides are TGCAGTGCTCGACGGATTGGGCTCGTGTCTCGGACGGAGCAGGGATCACCCCTCCACTTT. Translated, it gives CSARRIGLVSRTEQGSPLHF.

In this sample, this clonotype turned up a few times. The CDR3 ends on some other residue instead of the conserved phenylalanine or tryptophan, so this is likely a read error. The rearrangement uses TRBV20-1 and TRBJ1-2; perhaps TRBD1 as D (6 bases). Deletions cut 4 bases from V and 5 bases from J, with 17 bases between. Germline values: CDR1 DFQATT, CDR2 SNEGSKA (reference sequence). The CDR3 runs to 14 residues. CDR3 DNA: TGCAGTGCTATACAGGGCAGGGTGAGTTATGGCTACACCCTC. Translation gives CSAIQGRVSYGYTL.

As for this clonotype: A much larger clone lies one base from this, so it may be a read error. V usage is TRBV10-3 and J usage is TRBJ2-7; D is uncertain. This CDR3 is built from 14 residues. Trimming removed 6 bases at V and 4 bases at J, with 16 bases between. Germline CDR1 reads ENHRY; CDR2 reads SYGVKD. CDR3 bases: TGTGCCATCAGGCCGTTGGCCACAGAGTACGAGCAGTACTTC. The encoded protein is CAIRPLATEYEQYF.

A word on this clonotype: A much larger clone lies one base from this, so it may be a read error. The chain employs TRBV5-4 and TRBJ2-1, with TRBD1 matching over 9 bases. Trimming took 7 bases from V and 5 from J; bases not matched to a gene: 7. Germline V lookup: CDR1 SGHNT, CDR2 YYREEE (reference sequence). The CDR3 covers 14 residues. This CDR3 reads CASPMDRGHNEQFF. CDR3 coding DNA: TGTGCCAGCCCCATGGACAGGGGCCACAATGAGCAGTTCTTC.

Of note for this clonotype: A much larger clone differs by one base, so this may be a read error. This chain joins TRBV7-9 and TRBJ2-1, with D tentatively TRBD2 (5 bases). The germline V gene has CDR1 SEHNR and CDR2 FQNEAQ (reference sequence). The CDR3 extends over 15 amino acids. CDR3 sequence: CTSSLAGSSYNEQFF. DNA of the CDR3: TGTACCAGCAGCTTAGCTGGGAGCTCCTACAATGAGCAGTTCTTC.

Points on this clonotype: A junction boundary mismatches the germline segment, possibly from a read error. The rearrangement joins TRBV11-1 to TRBJ2-7; no firm D call. The CDR3 is made up of 15 amino acids. The V gene's germline CDR1 is SGHAT and CDR2 FQDESV (reference sequence). The CDR3 nucleotides are TGTGTCAGCAGCTTATACGAGACCGCCTCCTACGAGCAGTACTTC. Protein: CVSSLYETASYEQYF. Full variable domain (rest looked up from reference TRBV11-1 and TRBJ2-7): EAEVAQSPRYKITEKSQAVAFWCDPISGHATLYWYRQILGQGPELLVQFQDESVVDDSQLPKDRFSAERLKGVDSTLKIQPAELGDSAMYLCVSSLYETASYEQYFGPGTRLTVT.

This clonotype was counted only a few times. The chain couples TRBV6-2 or TRBV6-3 to TRBJ2-1; 8 bases are a match to TRBD2. V was clipped by 5 bases and J by 7 bases; unmatched bases: 10. Germline CDR1 and CDR2: MNHEY and SVGEGT. The CDR3 sequence is 15 residues long. Here the CDR3 DNA reads TGTGCCAGCAGTCGCAGGGCGGGAGGCGCGAATGAGCAGTTCTTC. Protein sequence: CASSRRAGGANEQFF.

Regarding this clonotype: Because it lacks the conserved phenylalanine or tryptophan at the end, this CDR3 is likely a read error. The rearrangement joins TRBV7-9 to TRBJ2-3; unclear D gene. Trimming cost V 3 bases and J 0 bases, with 10 bases left between them. The CDR3 contains 15 residues. Looked up from germline, CDR1 is SEHNR and CDR2 is FQNEAQ (reference sequence). The CDR3 sequence: CASSFLKKSTDTQYL. The CDR3 nucleotides read TGTGCCAGCAGCTTTTTGAAAAAAAGCACAGATACGCAGTATCTT.

The table lists this clonotype with many counts. The chain employs TRBV20-1 and TRBJ2-7, with 8 bases lining up with TRBD1. There are 12 residues in the CDR3. Germline assignment: CDR1 DFQATT and CDR2 SNEGSKA (reference sequence). V was pared by 6 bases and J by 6 bases, with 7 bases of the junction left unmatched. The CDR3 bases are TGCAGTGCCTCGGCAGGGGGCAGCGAGCAGTACTTC. Protein sequence: CSASAGGSEQYF.

Concerning this clonotype: At one end, the junction sequence differs from germline, possibly due to a read error. J is TRBJ2-4 and V is TRBV6-6; possible D gene TRBD2, 5 bases. CDR1 is MNHNY, CDR2 SVGAGI, per germline (reference sequence). This CDR3 spans 20 amino acids. The CDR3 is CASSYSVGVSADLAKNIQYF. The DNA for the CDR3 is TGTGCCAGCAGTTACTCAGTCGGGGTCTCAGCGGATCTAGCCAAAAATATTCAGTACTTC.

Turning to this clonotype: With a much larger clone just one base away, this may be a read error. The chain employs TRBV29-1 and TRBJ2-1, with 9 bases identical to TRBD2. Germline CDR1 reads SQVTM; CDR2 reads ANQGSEA. Losses at the gene ends were 2 bases for V and 9 bases for J; bases not matched to a gene: 5. This CDR3 has 13 amino acids. The CDR3 loop reads CSVELAGNGEQFF. The CDR3 nucleotides read TGCAGCGTTGAACTAGCGGGAAACGGTGAGCAGTTCTTC.

As concerns this clonotype: A clone one base away is much larger, so this may be a read error. CDR3 DNA sequence: TGTGCCAGCAGTTACGTCCACATGGTCAATGAGCAGTTCTTC. Amino acids: CASSYVHMVNEQFF. V usage is TRBV6-2 or TRBV6-3 and J usage is TRBJ2-1; D unresolved. The germline gives CDR1 MNHEY, CDR2 SVGEGT. This CDR3 has 14 amino acids. V lost 2 bases, J lost 6 bases, and 11 bases lay in between.

As to this clonotype: Sequence at one end of the junction differs from germline and may be a read error. The V call is TRBV20-1, the J call TRBJ2-1; D is undetermined. The CDR3 covers 16 residues. Per germline, CDR1 DFQATT and CDR2 SNEGSKA (reference sequence). CDR3 bases: TGCAGTGCTCCCATTCACTTGGCGAACTTGGGGAATGACCAGTTCTTC. This gives the protein CSAPIHLANLGNDQFF.

The chain recombines TRBV5-1 with TRBJ2-1; D possibly corresponds to TRBD1 (6 bases). This CDR3 has 16 amino acids. Germline CDR1 and CDR2: SGHRS and YFSETQ. V shed 4 bases and J shed 4 bases, with 18 bases lying between them. CDR3 region: CASSLQDRGSYNEQFF. In DNA, the CDR3 is TGCGCCAGCAGCCTCCAGGACAGAGGGTCATACAATGAGCAGTTCTTC.

This clonotype appeared a few times. Germline is not matched at one junction end, which may reflect a read error. V and J are TRBV10-3 and TRBJ1-2; tentative D call: TRBD1 (6 bases). Germline V CDR1 and CDR2: ENHRY, SYGVKD. This CDR3 is 13 amino acids long. CDR3 sequence reads: CTITEGQGYGYTF. CDR3 DNA sequence: TGTACCATCACTGAAGGCCAGGGGTATGGCTACACCTTC.

The genes are TRBV6-2 or TRBV6-3 and TRBJ1-5; tentative D call: TRBD1 (5 bases). CDR1 and CDR2 (germline): MNHEY, SVGEGT. V was pared by 10 bases and J by 4 bases, with 20 bases between. The CDR3 contains 15 residues. In DNA, the CDR3 is TGTGCCAATAGGGAACTCGGGACCCCTAATCAGCCCCAGCATTTT. Protein sequence: CANRELGTPNQPQHF.